The sequence of this T cell receptor beta chain was determined in a study of shared clonotypes between healthy human individuals. Broader study findings: In a handful of donors, around 5.5% of naive CD4 clonotypes appeared in common. In general, naive subsets displayed greater estimated richness than memory subsets did.

V gave up 8 bases and J gave up 4 bases, with 17 bases separating them. Germline V CDR1 and CDR2: SQVTM, ANQGSEA. This CDR3 spans 13 amino acids. Comments on this clone: Its antigen is not known.

An assay was performed, and its level was deep. Profiling relied on immunoSEQ multiplex PCR, and the TCRdb table lists in-frame clones only, not all of them. Of around 2.1 million clones listed, under 95% are singletons. Terminally differentiated effector memory CD45RA+ cells were excluded from the naive CD8 cells, which were CD45RO-negative and positively selected for CCR7. This chain links TRBV29-1 with TRBJ1-2; a possible D gene is TRBD1 (5 bases). Sequencing was performed on naive CD8+ T cells from PBMCs. The sequence was collected from a man in his late teens or twenties in good health. Some clones in this sample may be carry-over from other donors' samples. CDR3 region: CSTDGQGLYGYTF. CDR3 in DNA: TGCAGCACCGATGGGCAGGGCCTCTATGGCTACACCTTC.